This TCR beta chain was captured by sequencing in a study of cytomegalovirus exposure and HLA in healthy donors. Study-wide findings and caveats: Indistinguishable V segments, including TRBV6-2 and TRBV6-3, were excluded.

Germline assignment: CDR1 LNHNV and CDR2 YYDKDF (reference sequence). The V and J ends lost 4 bases and 6 bases, in that order; junction bases with no gene match: 5. CDR3 size: 13 residues. Comments on this clone: Its antigen is unknown.

Vbeta (60) and Jbeta (13) primers were used in the PCR. TCRdb's table, derived via immunoSEQ multiplex PCR, lists solely in-frame clones and lacks some. The clone table shows 95,000 to 150,000 clones, with the ten largest holding around 4%. Sequencing was carried out using PBMCs. The chain joins TRBV15 to TRBJ2-5; 7 positions match TRBD2. The clonotype originates from a man between 18 and 29 years old in good health and CMV-seronegative. In DNA, the CDR3 is TGTGCCACCAGCATGGGGGGGGTCAAGACCCAGTACTTC. Translated: CATSMGGVKTQYF.